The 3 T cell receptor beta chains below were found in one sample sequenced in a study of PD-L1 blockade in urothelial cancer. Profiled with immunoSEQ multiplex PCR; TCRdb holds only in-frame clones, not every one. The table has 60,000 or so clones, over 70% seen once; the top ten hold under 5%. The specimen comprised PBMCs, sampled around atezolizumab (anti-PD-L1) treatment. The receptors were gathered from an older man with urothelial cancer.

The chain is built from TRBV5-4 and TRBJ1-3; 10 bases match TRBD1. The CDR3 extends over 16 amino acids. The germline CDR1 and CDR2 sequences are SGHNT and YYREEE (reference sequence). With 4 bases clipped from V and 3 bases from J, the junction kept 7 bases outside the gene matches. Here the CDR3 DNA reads TGTGCCAGCAGCCTTGGGGGACAGGGGTATGGAAACACCATATATTTT. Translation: CASSLGGQGYGNTIYF.

In nucleotides, the CDR3 is TGTGCCAGCAGTGAAGGTGCCTTAGCGGGAGGGGACACGCAGTATTTT. It specifies CASSEGALAGGDTQYF. The V gene is TRBV6-1, the J gene TRBJ2-3; 11 bases fit TRBD2. J was trimmed by 9 bases and V by 1 base; bases with no gene match: 9. The CDR3 has 16 amino acids. Germline assignment: CDR1 MNHNS and CDR2 SASEGT.

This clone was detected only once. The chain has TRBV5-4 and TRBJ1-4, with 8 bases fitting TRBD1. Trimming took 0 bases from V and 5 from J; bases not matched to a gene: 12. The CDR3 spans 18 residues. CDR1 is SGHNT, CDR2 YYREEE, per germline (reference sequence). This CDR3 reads CASSLAGGQGVGNEKLFF. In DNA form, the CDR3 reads TGTGCCAGCAGCTTGGCCGGAGGACAGGGAGTGGGGAATGAAAAACTGTTTTTT.